Listed below are T cell receptor beta chains from one sample, sequenced in a study of blood T cell repertoires in COVID-19. Using immunoSEQ multiplex PCR, the repertoire was profiled, and TCRdb retains in-frame clones only, with some absent. This sample has 250,000 to 300,000 clones, with roughly 86% found just once. The sequencing input was PBMCs or T cells enriched from blood (not recorded which). The receptor source for this set is a woman aged 60 to 75 who had recovered from COVID-19. The CDR3 runs from the conserved cysteine through the conserved F or W. A D gene is named only where the DNA matches it firmly. Clone size is given for some rows only: seen once, a few or many times, or a class if the clone is expanded.

V gene	J gene	D gene	clone size	CDR3 DNA	CDR3 protein
TRBV27	TRBJ2-1	-	-	TGTGCCAGCAGTTATAGAGGATACAATGAGCAGTTCTTC	CASSYRGYNEQFF
TRBV4-2	TRBJ1-1	TRBD1	-	TGTGCCAGCAGCCAAGACATCGACAGGGATAAAGCTTTCTTT	CASSQDIDRDKAFF
TRBV9	TRBJ2-1	TRBD2	-	TGTGCCAGCAGCACTCGGGGGGTGTACAATGAGCAGTTCTTC	CASSTRGVYNEQFF
TRBV4-1	TRBJ2-1	TRBD2	-	TGCGCCAGCAGCCAAAGTCCTAGCGGGAGGGCCAATGAGCAGTTCTTC	CASSQSPSGRANEQFF
TRBV9	TRBJ1-1	-	-	TGTGCCAGCAGCGCGACGGGACTCATAATCACTGAAGCTTTCTTT	CASSATGLIITEAFF
TRBV7-9	TRBJ1-2	TRBD1	-	TGTGCCAGCAGCCTCCGACAGGGGAGAGGCTACACCTTC	CASSLRQGRGYTF
TRBV30	TRBJ2-1	-	few	TGTGCCTGGAGTGCTCCAGGAAGGGGGGGCGGTTATGAGCAGTTCTTC	CAWSAPGRGGGYEQFF
TRBV19	TRBJ2-7	TRBD2	-	TGTGCCAGTAGTATTTTTGGGGGGGATACCTACGAGCAGTACTTC	CASSIFGGDTYEQYF
TRBV12-3/TRBV12-4	TRBJ1-3	-	-	TGTGCCAGCAGCTTCGGAAACACCATATATTTT	CASSFGNTIYF
TRBV4-1	TRBJ1-1	-	once	TGCGCCAGCAGCCCGGGGGTAGGGGCCACTGAAGCTTTCTTT	CASSPGVGATEAFF
TRBV11-3	TRBJ2-5	TRBD1	-	TGTGCCAGCAGCCACTACGACAGGGGGGGATTGGAGACCCAGTACTTC	CASSHYDRGGLETQYF
TRBV27	TRBJ1-5	TRBD1	-	TGTGCCAGCAGATACACTGGGACAGGCCATAGCAATCAGCCCCAGCATTTT	CASRYTGTGHSNQPQHF
TRBV11-2	TRBJ2-1	TRBD2	-	TGTGCCAGCAGCTTAAGGGCCGTGTCTAGCGGGGGGGCGGGTGAGCAGTTCTTC	CASSLRAVSSGGAGEQFF
TRBV9	TRBJ2-5	-	-	TGTGCCAGCAGCGCCAACCAAGAGACCCAGTACTTC	CASSANQETQYF
TRBV28	TRBJ2-2	-	-	TGTGCCAGCAGCGTCGTCCCGAACACCGGGGAGCTGTTTTTT	CASSVVPNTGELFF
TRBV12-3/TRBV12-4	TRBJ2-2	-	-	TGTGCCAGCAGTTTAGCTGGCCCCGGGGAGCTGTTTTTT	CASSLAGPGELFF
TRBV19	TRBJ2-6	-	-	TGTGCCAGTACCATTACCCAGTCTGGGGCCAACGTCCTGACTTTC	CASTITQSGANVLTF
TRBV6-5	TRBJ2-7	-	-	TGTGCCAGCAGTTACTCCGGGGGTCACTACGAGCAGTACTTC	CASSYSGGHYEQYF
TRBV7-9	TRBJ2-1	TRBD2	-	TGTGCCAGCAGCCGAGCGGGAGGGTCCAGTGAGCAGTTCTTC	CASSRAGGSSEQFF
TRBV6-5	TRBJ2-5	-	-	TGTGCCAGCAGTTACGGACAGACGGGGGAGACCCAGTACTTC	CASSYGQTGETQYF
TRBV5-1	TRBJ2-1	-	-	TGCGCCAGCAGCTCTTTTAGCAGGGGCAACAATGAGCAGTTCTTC	CASSSFSRGNNEQFF
TRBV7-9	TRBJ1-1	-	-	TGTGCCAGCAGCTCCACAAGGTCTATGGGTCGGGGCACTGAAGCTTTCTTT	CASSSTRSMGRGTEAFF
TRBV3-1/TRBV3-2	TRBJ2-7	-	-	TGTGCCAGCAGCCACACTGACGAGCAGTACTTC	CASSHTDEQYF
TRBV27	TRBJ2-7	TRBD2	-	TGTGCCAGCGGGAGGGCCCCCGTCTACGAGCAGTACTTC	CASGRAPVYEQYF
TRBV15	TRBJ2-7	TRBD2	-	TGTGCCACCAGCAGAACAGCGGGGTACGAGCAGTACTTC	CATSRTAGYEQYF
TRBV7-9	TRBJ1-3	-	-	TGTGCCAGCAGCTTGGCGGCAGCTGGAAACACCATATATTTT	CASSLAAAGNTIYF
TRBV19	TRBJ1-6	-	many	TGTGCCAGTAGTCCTGGTCTCAGGGCCTATAATTCACCCCTCCACTTT	CASSPGLRAYNSPLHF
TRBV6-5	TRBJ2-3	TRBD2	-	TGTGCCAGCACGCTACTAGCGGGAGATGTTACGCAGTATTTT	CASTLLAGDVTQYF
TRBV24-1	TRBJ1-5	TRBD1	-	TGTGCCACCAGTGATGATACCGGGACAGGGAATAATCAGCCCCAGCATTTT	CATSDDTGTGNNQPQHF
TRBV19	TRBJ1-3	-	-	TGTGCCAGTAGTCTAGGGGCTTACGGAAACACCATATATTTT	CASSLGAYGNTIYF
TRBV30	TRBJ2-2	-	-	TGTGCCTGGGGGGACCGGAGGAGGACTGGGGAGCTGTTTTTT	CAWGDRRRTGELFF
TRBV5-1	TRBJ1-1	TRBD1	-	TGCGCCAGCAGGGAGGCTACAGGGGGCGCGCACACTGAAGCTTTCTTT	CASREATGGAHTEAFF
TRBV7-9	TRBJ1-1	-	-	TGTGCCAGCAGCTTAGGGCCTTACAGTGGTAGTGAAGCTTTCTTT	CASSLGPYSGSEAFF
TRBV30	TRBJ1-4	-	-	TGTGCCTGGCTGGTCGGTGAAAAACTGTTTTTT	CAWLVGEKLFF
TRBV7-9	TRBJ2-5	-	-	TGTGCCAGCAGCTTAGGCCAGGGCTACGCTCAAGAGACCCAGTACTTC	CASSLGQGYAQETQYF
TRBV29-1	TRBJ2-4	TRBD1	-	TGCAGCGTTGAAGGCCGGGACAGGGAAAACATTCAGTACTTC	CSVEGRDRENIQYF
TRBV25-1	TRBJ2-1	TRBD2	-	TGTGCCAGCAGTGAATATAGGCTAGCGGGCTATGAGCAGTTCTTC	CASSEYRLAGYEQFF
TRBV11-2	TRBJ2-5	-	few	TGTGCCAGCAGCGTTAGCGGCGGCCCCCAAGAGACCCAGTACTTC	CASSVSGGPQETQYF
TRBV30	TRBJ2-1	-	-	TGTGCCTGGAGTGGGACTCTTAATGAGCAGTTCTTC	CAWSGTLNEQFF
TRBV3-1/TRBV3-2	TRBJ1-3	-	-	TGTGCCAGCACGCCAGGGTGGGGGGAAACTGGAAACACCATATATTTT	CASTPGWGETGNTIYF